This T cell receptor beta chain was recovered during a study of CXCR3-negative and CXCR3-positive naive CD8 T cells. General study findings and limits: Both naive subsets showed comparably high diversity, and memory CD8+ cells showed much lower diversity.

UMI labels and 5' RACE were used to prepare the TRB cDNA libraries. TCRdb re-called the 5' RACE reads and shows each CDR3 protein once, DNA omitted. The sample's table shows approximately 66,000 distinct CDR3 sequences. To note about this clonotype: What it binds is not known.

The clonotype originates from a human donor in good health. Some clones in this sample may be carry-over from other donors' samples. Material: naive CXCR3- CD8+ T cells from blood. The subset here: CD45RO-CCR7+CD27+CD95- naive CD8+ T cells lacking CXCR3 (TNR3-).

CDR3 loop: CASSQDSGIDEQFF. The chain carries TRBV4-3 and TRBJ2-1. Per the germline V gene, CDR1 is LGHNA and CDR2 is YSLEER. This CDR3 has 14 residues.